Shown below are 21 T cell receptor beta chains from a single sample sequenced in a study of shared clonotypes between healthy human individuals. Some clones are missing from TCRdb's copy, which holds only in-frame ones; the method was immunoSEQ multiplex PCR. The data hold a few million clones, with approximately 96% observed a single time. The sequencing sample was made of naive CD4+ T cells sorted from blood. The subset denotes: CD45RA+ positively selected. Receptor source: a man between 18 and 29 years old in good health.

V is TRBV30 and J is TRBJ2-1; TRBD2 matches 7 bases. V shed 3 bases and J 4 bases; nucleotides not matched to a gene: 9. CDR1 GTSNPN and CDR2 SVGIG come from the germline V gene (reference sequence). This CDR3 contains 15 residues. DNA of the CDR3: TGTGCCTGGAGCCCCAAAGGACTAGGGTACAATGAGCAGTTCTTC. As protein: CAWSPKGLGYNEQFF.

This clone has a single count. The rearrangement joins TRBV11-2 to TRBJ2-1; 7 bases fit TRBD2. The CDR3 extends over 15 amino acids. V was clipped by 5 bases and J by 2 bases; unmatched bases: 6. Germline values: CDR1 SGHAT, CDR2 FQNNGV. The CDR3 coding sequence is TGTGCCAGCAGCGTCTCTAGCGGACCCTACAATGAGCAGTTCTTC. Residues: CASSVSSGPYNEQFF.

The CDR3 nucleotides are TGTGCCAGCTCACCCCAGACAGGGATGAACACTGAAGCTTTCTTT. It codes for CASSPQTGMNTEAFF. The rearrangement uses TRBV18 and TRBJ1-1; 7 bases agree with TRBD1. CDR1 KGHSH and CDR2 LQKENI come from the germline V gene. V shed 3 bases, J shed 0 bases, and the junction held 4 bases outside the gene matches. The CDR3 loop spans 15 amino acids.

The rearrangement links TRBV5-1 to TRBJ1-2; 10 nucleotides line up with TRBD1. Germline CDR1 SGHRS, CDR2 YFSETQ. With 2 bases clipped from V and 2 bases from J, the junction kept 6 bases outside the gene matches. The CDR3 totals 16 residues. CDR3 DNA sequence: TGCGCCAGCAGCTTCGCGGGACAGGGGTCCAACTATGGCTACACCTTC. This translates into CASSFAGQGSNYGYTF. Based on the CDR3 plus reference TRBV5-1 and TRBJ1-2, the full variable domain is KAGVTQTPRYLIKTRGQQVTLSCSPISGHRSVSWYQQTPGQGLQFLFEYFSETQRNKGNFPGRFSGRQFSNSRSEMNVSTLELGDSALYLCASSFAGQGSNYGYTFGSGTRLTVV.

This rearrangement joins TRBV18 to TRBJ1-2, with TRBD1 matching 8 bases. Germline CDR1 KGHSH, CDR2 LQKENI. The CDR3 length is 15 residues. The V gene end was trimmed by 4 bases and the J gene end by 3 bases; junction bases not matched to a gene: 7. DNA for the CDR3: TGTGCCAGCTCACTCAGTCTACAGGGGGACTATGGCTACACCTTC. It codes for CASSLSLQGDYGYTF.

The gene calls are TRBV6-1 and TRBJ1-5; maybe TRBD1 (6 bases). Germline loops: CDR1 MNHNS, CDR2 SASEGT. Trimming left V 9 bases short and J 6 bases short, with 18 bases between. This CDR3 has 14 amino acids. The CDR3 loop is CASREGQRPQPQHF. The CDR3 DNA is TGTGCCAGTAGGGAGGGACAAAGGCCTCAGCCCCAGCATTTT.

The chain employs TRBV28 and TRBJ1-5; 9 bases map to TRBD1. The CDR3 consists of 17 residues. V lost 5 bases to trimming and J lost 2 bases; unmatched junction nucleotides: 10. Per the germline V gene, CDR1 is MDHEN and CDR2 is SYDVKM. CDR3 protein: CASSQDRGKMGNQPQHF. CDR3 coding DNA: TGTGCCAGCAGTCAAGACAGGGGGAAGATGGGCAATCAGCCCCAGCATTTT.

This clone was recorded once. The rearrangement uses TRBV30 and TRBJ2-5; a weak D match, TRBD1 (6 bases). The V gene lost 0 bases and the J gene lost 8 bases, with 10 bases spanning the gap. The CDR3 loop spans 12 amino acids. The germline V gene has CDR1 GTSNPN and CDR2 SVGIG (reference sequence). CDR3 protein: CAWSVGGPTQYF. DNA for the CDR3: TGTGCCTGGAGTGTAGGGGGACCAACCCAGTACTTC.

The chain uses TRBV7-2 and TRBJ1-2; possible D gene TRBD1, 6 bases. Per germline, CDR1 SGHTA and CDR2 FQGNSA. The CDR3 length is 13 residues. Trimming took 5 bases from V and 9 from J, leaving 16 bases between them. CDR3 amino acids: CASSGDRIQSYTF. The CDR3 DNA sequence: TGTGCCAGCAGCGGCGACAGGATCCAAAGCTACACCTTC.

In regard to this clone: Other DNA sequences from this sample encode an identical CDR3 as well. The V call is TRBV7-9, the J call TRBJ1-3, with 7 bases aligning to TRBD1. The germline CDR1 and CDR2 sequences are SEHNR and FQNEAQ (reference sequence). V was clipped by 3 bases and J by 3 bases; unmatched bases: 2. CDR3 length: 14 amino acids. CDR3 amino acids: CASSFTGVGNTIYF. The CDR3 nucleotides read TGTGCCAGCAGCTTCACAGGGGTTGGAAACACCATATATTTT.

This clone was counted a single time. The chain carries TRBV7-9 and TRBJ2-1, with a tentative D call TRBD1 (6 bases). With 0 bases removed from V and 7 bases from J, the gap between germline ends came to 16 bases. The CDR3 spans 16 residues. Per the germline V gene, CDR1 is SEHNR and CDR2 is FQNEAQ (reference sequence). This chain's CDR3 is CASSLAGLLGGNEQFF. The CDR3 nucleotides are TGTGCCAGCAGCTTAGCAGGACTCCTAGGGGGTAATGAGCAGTTCTTC. The full variable domain, rest sourced from reference TRBV7-9 and TRBJ2-1, is DTGVSQNPRHKITKRGQNVTFRCDPISEHNRLYWYRQTLGQGPEFLTYFQNEAQLEKSRLLSDRFSAERPKGSFSTLEIQRTEQGDSAMYLCASSLAGLLGGNEQFFGPGTRLTVL.

The rearrangement links TRBV5-1 to TRBJ2-3, with D possibly being TRBD1 (6 bases). Germline V lookup: CDR1 SGHRS, CDR2 YFSETQ. CDR3 length equals 15 residues. V was cut by 0 bases and J by 2 bases, with 10 bases left in between. The CDR3 region is CASSLEQGYTDTQYF. The CDR3 bases are TGCGCCAGCAGCTTGGAACAGGGTTACACAGATACGCAGTATTTT.

V gene TRBV4-1 combines with J gene TRBJ1-1; no reliable D call. V was cut by 0 bases and J by 3 bases, with 23 bases left in between. The CDR3 spans 19 residues. Germline V lookup: CDR1 MGHRA, CDR2 YSYEKL. The CDR3 nucleotides are TGCGCCAGCAGCCAAGATTGGCGAGGTGTCGGACCTAAATACACTGAAGCTTTCTTT. Its protein is CASSQDWRGVGPKYTEAFF.

The chain recombines TRBV28 with TRBJ1-5; tentatively, D is TRBD1 (6 bases). From germline, CDR1 is MDHEN and CDR2 SYDVKM. V gave up 7 bases and J gave up 1 base, with 14 bases separating them. This CDR3 has 15 residues. The CDR3 is CASILSRGSNQPQHF. CDR3 DNA sequence: TGTGCCAGCATTCTCTCCAGGGGAAGCAATCAGCCCCAGCATTTT.

This clone is a singleton in its sample. The chain carries TRBV2 and TRBJ2-2, with TRBD2 matching 9 bases. V gave up 8 bases and J gave up 2 bases; unmatched junction bases: 9. There are 16 residues in the CDR3. Germline loops: CDR1 SNHLY, CDR2 FYNNEI. CDR3 region: CASRLSGGLNTGELFF. In DNA form, the CDR3 reads TGTGCCAGCCGTCTTAGCGGGGGCCTCAACACCGGGGAGCTGTTTTTT.

This chain joins TRBV19 and TRBJ2-6; 7 bases are shared with TRBD1. In germline, CDR1 is LNHDA, CDR2 SQIVND (reference sequence). CDR3 length equals 14 residues. V was pared by 9 bases and J by 2 bases, with 4 bases of the junction left unmatched. The CDR3 reads CASRDRAGANVLTF. The CDR3 DNA reads as TGTGCCAGCCGAGACAGGGCTGGGGCCAACGTCCTGACTTTC. Complete variable domain (other parts from reference TRBV19 and TRBJ2-6): DGGITQSPKYLFRKEGQNVTLSCEQNLNHDAMYWYRQDPGQGLRLIYYSQIVNDFQKGDIAEGYSVSREKKESFPLTVTSAQKNPTAFYLCASRDRAGANVLTFGAGSRLTVL.

In regard to this clone: Other DNA sequences in the same sample also yield this CDR3. The rearrangement uses TRBV7-9 and TRBJ2-7; D not certain. The CDR3 contains 13 residues. V gave up 1 base and J gave up 2 bases, with 6 bases separating them. CDR1 and CDR2 (germline): SEHNR, FQNEAQ (reference sequence). CDR3: CASSLGSTYEQYF. The CDR3 DNA reads TGTGCCAGCAGCTTAGGCTCCACCTACGAGCAGTACTTC.

The rearrangement uses TRBV6-6 and TRBJ1-3, with D perhaps matching TRBD1 (6 bases). This CDR3 is 13 amino acids long. Between the trimmed V and J ends, which lost 6 bases and 4 bases, there was a span of 10 bases. Germline loops: CDR1 MNHNY, CDR2 SVGAGI (reference sequence). CDR3 in amino acids: CASSPTGGNTIYF. CDR3 coding DNA: TGTGCCAGCAGCCCAACAGGGGGAAACACCATATATTTT.

This chain joins TRBV10-3 and TRBJ2-4, with D possibly TRBD2 on 6 matching bases. CDR1 and CDR2 from the germline V gene are ENHRY and SYGVKD. This CDR3 has 13 residues. The V end was cut by 8 bases, the J end by 1 base, with 9 bases between. The CDR3 loop is CAIGGTAKNIQYF. Here the CDR3 DNA reads TGTGCCATCGGCGGGACCGCCAAAAACATTCAGTACTTC.

A remark on this clone: This specimen includes other DNA sequences encoding the same CDR3. This chain connects TRBV9 to TRBJ2-1; 10 bases line up with TRBD2. The J segment lost 0 bases and the V segment lost 0 bases, leaving 9 bases of the junction unmatched. The germline gives CDR1 SGDLS, CDR2 YYNGEE. This CDR3 is built from 19 residues. CDR3: CASSVGSGRAWSSYNEQFF. The CDR3 nucleotides are TGTGCCAGCAGCGTAGGAAGCGGGAGGGCCTGGAGCTCCTACAATGAGCAGTTCTTC.

The chain joins TRBV7-9 to TRBJ2-7; 8 positions agree with TRBD2. The germline gives CDR1 SEHNR, CDR2 FQNEAQ (reference sequence). The CDR3 runs 14 residues. V lost 4 bases to trimming and J lost 3 bases; unmatched junction nucleotides: 5. The CDR3 DNA follows: TGTGCCAGCAGCTCAGGACTAGCCGGCTACGAGCAGTACTTC. It yields the protein CASSSGLAGYEQYF. The entire variable domain, with the rest obtained from reference TRBV7-9 and TRBJ2-7, is as follows: DTGVSQNPRHKITKRGQNVTFRCDPISEHNRLYWYRQTLGQGPEFLTYFQNEAQLEKSRLLSDRFSAERPKGSFSTLEIQRTEQGDSAMYLCASSSGLAGYEQYFGPGTRLTVT.